One and the same sample provided the 24 T cell receptor beta chains below, sequenced in a study of T cell changes during pregnancy in multiple sclerosis. Using immunoSEQ multiplex PCR, the repertoire was profiled, and TCRdb retains in-frame clones only, with some absent. The profile covers around 59,000 clones, with more than 85% appearing a single time and 0.75% to 0.95% taken by the ten largest. This specimen consisted of peripheral blood, obtained in the first trimester of pregnancy. The receptors shown here come from a female donor with multiple sclerosis, enrolled in a pregnancy study.

The CDR3 sequence: CASSASGTAALEPNNEQFF. The CDR3 DNA sequence: TGCGCCAGCAGCGCCTCCGGGACTGCAGCCCTTGAACCCAACAATGAGCAGTTCTTC. The chain employs TRBV5-1 and TRBJ2-1, with D maybe TRBD2 (6 bases). With 4 bases removed from V and 5 bases from J, the gap between germline ends came to 28 bases. The length of the CDR3 is 19 residues. CDR1 is SGHRS, CDR2 YFSETQ, per germline.

The chain joins TRBV7-2 to TRBJ1-1; D is possibly TRBD1 (6 bases). The CDR3 contains 17 residues. The V end was cut by 2 bases, the J end by 0 bases, with 16 bases between. Germline V gene data show CDR1 as SGHTA and CDR2 as FQGNSA. CDR3 nucleotides: TGTGCCAGCAGCTTAATTGGGTTCAGGGGCTTGAACACTGAAGCTTTCTTT. This encodes CASSLIGFRGLNTEAFF.

This clone has a single count. The genes are TRBV30 and TRBJ1-1, with a possible D match to TRBD1 (5 bases). Germline V gene lookup returns CDR1 GTSNPN and CDR2 SVGIG (reference sequence). V lost 4 bases to trimming and J lost 8 bases, with 11 bases between them. The CDR3 runs to 11 residues. The CDR3: CAWTLGQEAFF. In DNA form, the CDR3 reads TGTGCCTGGACCCTGGGGCAGGAAGCTTTCTTT.

This chain connects TRBV5-4 to TRBJ2-3; a possible D gene is TRBD2 (5 bases). The germline CDR1 and CDR2 sequences are SGHNT and YYREEE (reference sequence). Trimming took 4 bases from V and 0 from J, leaving 12 bases between them. CDR3 length equals 15 residues. This CDR3 reads CASSPRLASTDTQYF. DNA of the CDR3: TGTGCCAGCAGCCCTCGGCTAGCTAGCACAGATACGCAGTATTTT.

J is TRBJ2-1 and V is TRBV9; 9 positions agree with TRBD2. The CDR3 covers 15 residues. Unmatched junction bases numbered 5, after V lost 3 bases and J lost 4 bases. Germline CDR1 SGDLS, CDR2 YYNGEE. The CDR3 DNA sequence: TGTGCCAGCAGCGCTAGCGGGGATCCATACAATGAGCAGTTCTTC. It translates to CASSASGDPYNEQFF.

The V and J genes are TRBV7-2 and TRBJ2-1, with 9 nucleotides matching TRBD2. This CDR3 has 16 amino acids. The J segment lost 3 bases and the V segment lost 5 bases, leaving 8 bases of the junction unmatched. The germline V gene encodes CDR1 SGHTA and CDR2 FQGNSA. The CDR3 here is CASSPSGTSSYNEQFF. The CDR3 DNA reads as TGTGCCAGCAGCCCAAGCGGGACTAGCAGCTACAATGAGCAGTTCTTC. Full variable domain (outside the CDR3, taken from reference TRBV7-2 and TRBJ2-1): GAGVSQSPSNKVTEKGKDVELRCDPISGHTALYWYRQSLGQGLEFLIYFQGNSAPDKSGLPSDRFSAERTGGSVSTLTIQRTQQEDSAVYLCASSPSGTSSYNEQFFGPGTRLTVL.

V usage is TRBV6-5 and J usage is TRBJ2-7; a possible D gene is TRBD1 (6 bases). CDR1 is MNHEY and CDR2 is SVGAGI in the germline V gene. CDR3 size: 14 residues. Deletions cut 5 bases from V and 6 bases from J, with 17 bases between. In DNA form, the CDR3 reads TGTGCCAGCAGTCTTTCGACAGGAGCCTCCGAGCAGTACTTC. Its translation: CASSLSTGASEQYF.

The gene calls are TRBV2 and TRBJ1-6, with TRBD1 identical over 10 bases. The CDR3 is 15 amino acids. Per germline, CDR1 SNHLY and CDR2 FYNNEI. With 7 bases clipped from V and 7 bases from J, the junction kept 7 bases outside the gene matches. The CDR3 is CASIGTGVGNSPLHF. The CDR3 DNA is TGTGCCAGCATCGGGACAGGGGTGGGCAATTCACCCCTCCACTTT.

J is TRBJ1-2 and V is TRBV5-1; TRBD1 agrees at 10 bases. Germline CDR1 and CDR2: SGHRS and YFSETQ. Trimming took 4 bases from V and 8 from J; bases not matched to a gene: 8. The CDR3 runs to 14 residues. CDR3 region: CASSLDRGPRGYTF. As DNA, the CDR3 is TGCGCCAGCAGCCTAGACAGGGGGCCCCGCGGCTACACCTTC.

The chain recombines TRBV13 with TRBJ2-3; the match to TRBD2 covers 10 bases. V gave up 2 bases and J gave up 3 bases; unmatched junction bases: 5. In germline, CDR1 is PRHDT, CDR2 FYEKMQ (reference sequence). The CDR3 runs to 16 residues. The CDR3 DNA is TGTGCCAGCAGCTTATTCCCTAGCGGGGGTACAGATACGCAGTATTTT. This translates into CASSLFPSGGTDTQYF.

This rearrangement joins TRBV25-1 to TRBJ2-7; 9 bases match TRBD1. The germline gives CDR1 MGHDK, CDR2 SYGVNS. V lost 6 bases and J lost 3; bases outside the gene matches: 6. This CDR3 is 14 amino acids long. The DNA of the CDR3 is TGTGCCAGCAGCCTGACAGGGGGTGTCTACGAGCAGTACTTC. Its protein is CASSLTGGVYEQYF.

This clone was counted only a few times. The gene calls are TRBV7-3 and TRBJ1-2, with 11 bases aligning to TRBD1. The V gene's germline CDR1 is SGHTA and CDR2 FQGTGA. The CDR3 runs to 14 residues. The V and J ends lost 5 bases and 5 bases, in that order; junction bases with no gene match: 4. The CDR3 reads CASSPGQGVYGYTF. CDR3 DNA sequence: TGTGCCAGCAGCCCGGGACAGGGGGTGTATGGCTACACCTTC.

The genes are TRBV13 and TRBJ1-4; 8 bases fit TRBD1. V lost 0 bases, J lost 5 bases, and 5 bases stayed unmatched. The CDR3 sequence is 16 residues long. Germline values: CDR1 PRHDT, CDR2 FYEKMQ (reference sequence). The CDR3 DNA sequence: TGTGCCAGCAGCTTAGGACTACAGGGGGGAAATGAAAAACTGTTTTTT. It codes for CASSLGLQGGNEKLFF.

The chain carries TRBV5-6 and TRBJ1-2; D not resolved. The CDR3 contains 16 residues. CDR1 is SGHDT, CDR2 YYEEEE, per germline. Trimming took off 4 bases at V and 0 bases at J, with 16 bases between the two ends. The CDR3 nucleotides are TGTGCCAGCAGCCCTCTCCGAGGAGGTTCTAACTATGGCTACACCTTC. As protein: CASSPLRGGSNYGYTF.

In DNA form, the CDR3 reads TGTGCCAGCAACCCCGGAGTGGCCCCTGAAGCTTTCTTT. Encoded protein: CASNPGVAPEAFF. This chain uses TRBV4-2 with TRBJ1-1; no definite D call. V lost 7 bases and J lost 6, with 15 bases in between. CDR3 size: 13 residues. Germline CDR1 LGHNA, CDR2 YNFKEQ.

V and J are TRBV7-3 and TRBJ2-7; 9 bases match TRBD1. The germline V gene encodes CDR1 SGHTA and CDR2 FQGTGA. V shed 5 bases and J 3 bases; nucleotides not matched to a gene: 8. This CDR3 spans 15 amino acids. This CDR3 reads CASSETGGKSYEQYF. Here the CDR3 DNA reads TGTGCCAGCAGCGAAACAGGGGGCAAAAGCTACGAGCAGTACTTC. The whole variable domain, remainder taken from reference TRBV7-3 and TRBJ2-7, is GAGVSQTPSNKVTEKGKYVELRCDPISGHTALYWYRQSLGQGPEFLIYFQGTGAADDSGLPNDRFFAVRPEGSVSTLKIQRTERGDSAVYLCASSETGGKSYEQYFGPGTRLTVT.

The rearrangement links TRBV9 to TRBJ2-2, with 9 nucleotides matching TRBD2. The ends lost 2 bases at V and 6 bases at J; junction bases unmatched: 11. CDR3 length: 17 amino acids. Germline-derived CDR1 and CDR2 are SGDLS and YYNGEE. The CDR3 sequence is CASSVGAGGVDAGELFF. The CDR3, as DNA: TGTGCCAGCAGCGTTGGAGCGGGGGGCGTCGACGCCGGGGAGCTGTTTTTT. Full variable domain (remainder filled in from reference TRBV9 and TRBJ2-2): DSGVTQTPKHLITATGQRVTLRCSPRSGDLSVYWYQQSLDQGLQFLIQYYNGEERAKGNILERFSAQQFPDLHSELNLSSLELGDSALYFCASSVGAGGVDAGELFFGEGSRLTVL.

V gene TRBV6-6 combines with J gene TRBJ1-5; possible D gene TRBD1, 6 bases. The CDR3 is made up of 14 amino acids. Trimming shortened V by 9 bases and J by 0 bases, and 12 bases separated the two germline ends. Germline V CDR1 and CDR2: MNHNY, SVGAGI (reference sequence). CDR3 DNA: TGTGCCAGTACAGGGTCCAATAGCAATCAGCCCCAGCATTTT. Translated, it gives CASTGSNSNQPQHF.

A note on this clone: Different DNA sequences within this sample yield the same CDR3. The V and J genes are TRBV9 and TRBJ2-1; 12 bases agree with TRBD2. The CDR3 contains 15 residues. Germline lookup yields CDR1 SGDLS and CDR2 YYNGEE. The ends lost 2 bases at V and 4 bases at J; junction bases unmatched: 1. In DNA, the CDR3 is TGTGCCAGCAGCGTTACTAGCGGGGGGTACAATGAGCAGTTCTTC. Its protein product is CASSVTSGGYNEQFF. The full variable domain, with the rest looked up from reference TRBV9 and TRBJ2-1, is DSGVTQTPKHLITATGQRVTLRCSPRSGDLSVYWYQQSLDQGLQFLIQYYNGEERAKGNILERFSAQQFPDLHSELNLSSLELGDSALYFCASSVTSGGYNEQFFGPGTRLTVL.

This clone turned up a few times. The chain recombines TRBV29-1 with TRBJ2-5; D is possibly TRBD2 (5 bases). The CDR3 length is 14 residues. V lost 7 bases and J 2 bases, leaving 17 bases between the germline ends. Germline CDR1 is SQVTM and CDR2 is ANQGSEA. The CDR3 sequence is CSALDTGGQETQYF. CDR3 bases: TGCAGCGCCTTAGACACTGGAGGTCAAGAGACCCAGTACTTC.

The J gene is TRBJ2-1, the V gene TRBV9; no clear D. The CDR3 has 16 amino acids. Germline values: CDR1 SGDLS, CDR2 YYNGEE. V lost 0 bases and J 0 bases, leaving 10 bases between the germline ends. Here the CDR3 DNA reads TGTGCCAGCAGCGTAGCCCACATCAGCTCCTACAATGAGCAGTTCTTC. It specifies CASSVAHISSYNEQFF.

This clone occurred once. The chain uses TRBV7-6 and TRBJ2-1, with D maybe TRBD2 (5 bases). This CDR3 contains 14 residues. V shed 6 bases and J shed 8 bases, with 17 bases lying between them. CDR1 is SGHVS and CDR2 is FNYEAQ in the germline V gene. The CDR3 DNA sequence: TGTGCCAGCAGACCACTAGGGATCAACCATGAGCAGTTCTTC. It encodes CASRPLGINHEQFF.

This chain links TRBV29-1 with TRBJ2-1; D is undetermined. This CDR3 is 10 amino acids long. Per the germline V gene, CDR1 is SQVTM and CDR2 is ANQGSEA. The V and J ends lost 4 bases and 8 bases respectively, with 6 bases between them. The CDR3, as DNA: TGCAGCGTTGTCGGGTATGAGCAGTTCTTC. Encoded protein: CSVVGYEQFF.

This sequence joins TRBV9 and TRBJ1-3; unclear D gene. With 0 bases removed from V and 0 bases from J, the gap between germline ends came to 7 bases. This CDR3 is 15 amino acids long. CDR1 SGDLS and CDR2 YYNGEE come from the germline V gene. The CDR3 here is CASSVGLSSGNTIYF. DNA of the CDR3: TGTGCCAGCAGCGTAGGGTTGAGCTCTGGAAACACCATATATTTT.